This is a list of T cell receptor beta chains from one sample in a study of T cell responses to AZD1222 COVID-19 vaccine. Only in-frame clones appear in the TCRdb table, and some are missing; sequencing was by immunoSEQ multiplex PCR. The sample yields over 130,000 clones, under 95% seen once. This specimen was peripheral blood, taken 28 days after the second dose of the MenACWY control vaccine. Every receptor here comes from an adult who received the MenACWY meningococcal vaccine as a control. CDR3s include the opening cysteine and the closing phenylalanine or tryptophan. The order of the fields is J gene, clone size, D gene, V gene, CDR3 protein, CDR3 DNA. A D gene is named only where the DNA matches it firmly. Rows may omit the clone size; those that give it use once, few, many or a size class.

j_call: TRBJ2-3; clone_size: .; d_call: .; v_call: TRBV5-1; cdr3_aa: CASSLSRPMDTQYF; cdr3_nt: TGCGCCAGCAGCTTATCCCGGCCTATGGATACGCAGTATTTT
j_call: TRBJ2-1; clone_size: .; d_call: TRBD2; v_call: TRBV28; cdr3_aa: CASSVSGTYNERFF; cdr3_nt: TGTGCCAGCAGTGTTAGCGGGACCTACAATGAGCGGTTCTTC
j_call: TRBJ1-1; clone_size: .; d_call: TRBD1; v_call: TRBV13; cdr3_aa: CASSFPGTDLNTEAFF; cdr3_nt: TGTGCCAGCAGCTTCCCCGGGACAGACTTGAACACTGAAGCTTTCTTT
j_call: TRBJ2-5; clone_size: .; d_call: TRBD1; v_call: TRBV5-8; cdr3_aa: CASSLEGGEETQYF; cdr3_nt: TGTGCCAGCAGCTTGGAAGGGGGCGAAGAGACCCAGTACTTC
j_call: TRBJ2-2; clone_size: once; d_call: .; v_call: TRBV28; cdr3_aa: CASSLGGNTGELFF; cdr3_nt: TGTGCCAGCAGTTTAGGCGGGAACACCGGGGAGCTGTTTTTT
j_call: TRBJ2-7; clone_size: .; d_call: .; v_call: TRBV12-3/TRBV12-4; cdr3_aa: CASSHYYEQYF; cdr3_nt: TGTGCCAGCAGCCACTACTACGAGCAGTACTTC
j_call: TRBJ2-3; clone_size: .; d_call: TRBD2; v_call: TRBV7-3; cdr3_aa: CASSRTGTSGGAEQYF; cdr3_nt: TGTGCCAGCAGCCGGACCGGGACTAGCGGGGGGGCCGAGCAGTATTTT
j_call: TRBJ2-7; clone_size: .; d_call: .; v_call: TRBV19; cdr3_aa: CASSRSELHAGYEQYF; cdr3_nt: TGTGCCAGTAGTAGATCTGAACTCCATGCAGGCTACGAGCAGTACTTC
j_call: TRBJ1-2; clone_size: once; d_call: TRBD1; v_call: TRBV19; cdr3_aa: CASSSDRGRFNDGYTF; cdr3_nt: TGTGCCAGTAGCTCGGACAGGGGGCGGTTTAACGATGGCTACACCTTC
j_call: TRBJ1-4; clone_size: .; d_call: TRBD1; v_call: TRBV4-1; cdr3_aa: CASSQGQGRGEKLFF; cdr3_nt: TGCGCCAGCAGCCAAGGACAGGGCCGAGGGGAAAAACTGTTTTTT
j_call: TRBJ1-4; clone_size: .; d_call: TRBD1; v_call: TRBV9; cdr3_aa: CASSFTTGPSATNEKLFF; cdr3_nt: TGTGCCAGCAGCTTTACGACAGGGCCGAGTGCAACTAATGAAAAACTGTTTTTT
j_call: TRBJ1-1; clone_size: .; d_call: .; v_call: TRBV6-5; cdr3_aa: CASSTNGGNEAFF; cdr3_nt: TGTGCCAGCAGTACAAACGGGGGGAATGAAGCTTTCTTT
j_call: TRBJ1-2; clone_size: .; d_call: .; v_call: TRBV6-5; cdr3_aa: CASSPPDGYTF; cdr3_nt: TGTGCCAGCAGCCCCCCTGATGGCTACACCTTC
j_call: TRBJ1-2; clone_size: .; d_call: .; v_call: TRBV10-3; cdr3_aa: CAISETSNYGYTF; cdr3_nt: TGTGCCATCAGCGAAACAAGTAACTATGGCTACACCTTC
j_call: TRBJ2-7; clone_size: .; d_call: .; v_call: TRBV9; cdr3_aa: CASSASGLEQYF; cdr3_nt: TGTGCCAGCAGCGCGTCAGGGCTCGAGCAGTACTTC
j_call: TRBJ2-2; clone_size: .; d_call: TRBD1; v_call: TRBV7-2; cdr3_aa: CASSLAGTGRGTGELFF; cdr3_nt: TGTGCCAGCAGCTTAGCTGGGACAGGGAGAGGAACCGGGGAGCTGTTTTTT
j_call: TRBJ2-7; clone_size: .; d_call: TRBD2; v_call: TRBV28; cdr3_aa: CASSFSHTSGGTYEQYF; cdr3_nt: TGTGCCAGCAGTTTTAGCCACACTAGCGGGGGTACCTACGAGCAGTACTTC
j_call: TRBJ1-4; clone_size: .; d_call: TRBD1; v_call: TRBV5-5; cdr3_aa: CASQGGPEKLFF; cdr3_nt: TGTGCCAGCCAAGGGGGCCCTGAAAAACTGTTTTTT
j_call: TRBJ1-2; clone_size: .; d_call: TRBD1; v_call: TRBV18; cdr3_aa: CASSRGQDGYTF; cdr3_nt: TGTGCCAGCTCAAGGGGGCAGGATGGCTACACCTTC
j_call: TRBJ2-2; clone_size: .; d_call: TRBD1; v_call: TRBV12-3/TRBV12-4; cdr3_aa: CASSFTGAGELFF; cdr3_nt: TGTGCCAGCAGTTTTACAGGGGCCGGGGAGCTGTTTTTT
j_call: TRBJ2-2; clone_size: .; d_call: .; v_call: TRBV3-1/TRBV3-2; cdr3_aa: CASSPDSYTGELFF; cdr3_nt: TGTGCCAGCAGCCCCGACAGCTACACCGGGGAGCTGTTTTTT
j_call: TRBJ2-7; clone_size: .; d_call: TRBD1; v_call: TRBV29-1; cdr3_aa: CSVGGQGSNEQYF; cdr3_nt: TGCAGCGTTGGTGGACAGGGAAGCAACGAGCAGTACTTC
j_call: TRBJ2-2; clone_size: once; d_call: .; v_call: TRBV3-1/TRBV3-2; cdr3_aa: CASSQGVGELFF; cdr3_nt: TGTGCCAGCAGCCAAGGTGTCGGGGAGCTGTTTTTT
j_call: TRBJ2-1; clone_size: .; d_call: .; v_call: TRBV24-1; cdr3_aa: CATSDLPRDTNEQFF; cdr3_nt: TGTGCCACCAGTGATTTGCCTCGGGACACTAATGAGCAGTTCTTC
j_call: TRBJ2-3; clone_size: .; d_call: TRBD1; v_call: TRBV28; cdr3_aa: CASSLRGGYTQYF; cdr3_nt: TGTGCCAGCAGTTTGAGAGGGGGCTATACGCAGTATTTT
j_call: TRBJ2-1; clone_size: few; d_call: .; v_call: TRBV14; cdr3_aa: CASSPGALVVNEQFF; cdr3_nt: TGTGCCAGCAGCCCCGGGGCCCTGGTGGTCAATGAGCAGTTCTTC
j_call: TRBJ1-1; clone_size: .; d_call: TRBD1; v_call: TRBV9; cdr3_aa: CASSAGQGSYEAFF; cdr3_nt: TGTGCCAGCAGCGCGGGACAGGGGTCCTATGAAGCTTTCTTT
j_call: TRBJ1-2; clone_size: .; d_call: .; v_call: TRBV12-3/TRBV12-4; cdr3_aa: CASRNTGSHGYTF; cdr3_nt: TGTGCCAGCAGAAATACAGGGTCCCATGGCTACACCTTC